This is a list of T cell receptor beta chains from one sample in a study of identical twins. TCRdb fed the 5' RACE reads into MiXCR, producing one record per CDR3 protein. This table has 500,000 to 650,000 distinct CDR3 sequences, approximately 20% appearing once. The sample also formed part of further work on yellow fever vaccine responses in identical twins.

The sequenced sample consisted of CD4+ T cells sorted from blood. The receptors stem from a woman younger than 30 in good health. CDR3s include the opening cysteine and the closing phenylalanine or tryptophan. The D gene is left open where the match is weak. A clone size is listed for some rows: how often the clone was seen (once, few, many), or a class if it is expanded.

v_call,clone_size,d_call,j_call,cdr3_length,cdr3_nt,cdr3_aa
TRBV12-3/TRBV12-4,many,-,TRBJ1-1,13,TGTGCCAGCAGTTTATTAATGAACACTGAAGCTTTCTTT,CASSLLMNTEAFF
TRBV14,few,TRBD2,TRBJ2-1,18,TGTGCCAGCAGCCAAGATCAGGGAGGGAGGCTGGCTAGGAATGAGCAGTTCTTC,CASSQDQGGRLARNEQFF
TRBV25-1,few,-,TRBJ2-2,17,TGTGCCAGCAGACCCCCGAAAGGGCAGGCGAACACCGGGGAGCTGTTTTTT,CASRPPKGQANTGELFF
TRBV2,-,TRBD2,TRBJ2-3,19,TGTGCCAGCAGTGATATAAGCGGGAGGGCTGGGGCCGGGACAGATACGCAGTATTTT,CASSDISGRAGAGTDTQYF
TRBV5-1,-,-,TRBJ2-2,15,TGCGCCAGCACCACGCGTGGGGTTCAAGTCGGGGAGCTGTTTTTT,CASTTRGVQVGELFF
TRBV27,-,TRBD1,TRBJ1-1,16,TGTGCCAGCAGTCGTCGGGACAGGTACATGAACACTGAAGCTTTCTTT,CASSRRDRYMNTEAFF
TRBV29-1,-,-,TRBJ2-7,12,TGCAGCGTTGGTCCTCATGCCAACGAGCAGTACTTC,CSVGPHANEQYF
TRBV6-2/TRBV6-3,few,-,TRBJ2-6,15,TGTGCCAGCAGTTACTCGCCGTCTGGGGCCAACGTCCTGACTTTC,CASSYSPSGANVLTF
TRBV20-1,-,TRBD1,TRBJ1-6,14,TGCAGTGCTAGGGCGGGACAGGGAAATTCACCCCTCCACTTT,CSARAGQGNSPLHF
TRBV5-1,-,TRBD2,TRBJ2-5,14,TGCGCCAGCAGATTGACTAGCACGAGAGAGACCCAGTACTTC,CASRLTSTRETQYF
TRBV12-3/TRBV12-4,-,-,TRBJ2-1,14,TGTGCCAGCAGTTCGTCTCCGCTGAACAATGAGCAGTTCTTC,CASSSSPLNNEQFF
TRBV20-1,few,-,TRBJ1-1,13,TGCAGTGCTAGAGACCCGGGACGCGCTGAAGCTTTCTTT,CSARDPGRAEAFF
TRBV12-3/TRBV12-4,-,-,TRBJ2-5,14,TGTGCCAGCAGGCCTCCGGGCTCAAAAGGGACCCAGTACTTC,CASRPPGSKGTQYF
TRBV5-1,-,-,TRBJ1-4,15,TGCGCCAGCAGCTTGGAGTATGCAACTAATGAAAAACTGTTTTTT,CASSLEYATNEKLFF
TRBV10-3,few,-,TRBJ1-3,15,TGTGCCATCAGTGACAGCCAAGTGGCTGGAAACACCATATATTTT,CAISDSQVAGNTIYF
TRBV12-3/TRBV12-4,few,TRBD2,TRBJ2-7,14,TGTGCCAGCAAGGTGACTAGCGGGAGTTATGAGCAGTACTTC,CASKVTSGSYEQYF
TRBV11-2,-,TRBD1,TRBJ2-5,16,TGTGCCAGCAGCTTCCGACAGGGGGCCAGTGGTGAGACCCAGTACTTC,CASSFRQGASGETQYF
TRBV18,-,-,TRBJ1-2,16,TGTGCCAGCTCACCAGGGACGGCTGATGTTTATTATGGCTACACCTTC,CASSPGTADVYYGYTF
TRBV10-3,-,-,TRBJ2-7,17,TGTGCCATCAGTGAGTTGGGATACGGGGGCAGTTCCTACGAGCAGTACTTC,CAISELGYGGSSYEQYF
TRBV7-9,-,TRBD1,TRBJ2-2,16,TGTGCCAGCAGCATCCACGGACAGGGGAACACCGGGGAGCTGTTTTTT,CASSIHGQGNTGELFF
TRBV29-1,few,TRBD1,TRBJ2-3,14,TGCAGCGCGAGACAGGGGATGGACACAGATACGCAGTATTTT,CSARQGMDTDTQYF
TRBV10-3,few,-,TRBJ2-4,16,TGTGCCATCAGCCCAGGGGATCTAATAGCCAAAAACATTCAGTACTTC,CAISPGDLIAKNIQYF
TRBV9,few,TRBD2,TRBJ2-3,17,TGTGCCAGCAGCCCCGGGACTAGCGGGAGTCTGACAGATACGCAGTATTTT,CASSPGTSGSLTDTQYF
TRBV20-1,few,-,TRBJ2-2,14,TGCAGTGCTAGGCCGGGAGCGGACACCGGGGAGCTGTTTTTT,CSARPGADTGELFF
TRBV12-3/TRBV12-4,-,-,TRBJ2-2,14,TGTGCCAGCAGACTAGGGTTTTACACCGGGGAGCTGTTTTTT,CASRLGFYTGELFF
TRBV12-3/TRBV12-4,many,-,TRBJ2-4,15,TGTGCCAGCAGTCTTCAACAGGGAGCCAAAAACATTCAGTACTTC,CASSLQQGAKNIQYF
TRBV10-3,few,TRBD1,TRBJ2-3,17,TGTGCCATCAGTGAGTCTTTGGGGACAGGGACGATAGATACGCAGTATTTT,CAISESLGTGTIDTQYF
TRBV15,-,-,TRBJ2-1,15,TGTGCCACCAGCAGAGGGGGTCCAGTCCTAGGTGAGCAGTTCTTC,CATSRGGPVLGEQFF
TRBV12-3/TRBV12-4,few,-,TRBJ1-5,14,TGTGCCAGCGTCTGGGGCAGCAGCAATCAGCCCCAGCATTTT,CASVWGSSNQPQHF
TRBV7-9,few,-,TRBJ2-1,15,TGTGCCAGCAGCTTGATGGGGAGCTCCTACAATGAGCAGTTCTTC,CASSLMGSSYNEQFF
TRBV5-1,-,-,TRBJ1-5,14,TGCGCCAGCAGCTTGGAGGGGTTGGGTCAGCCCCAGCATTTT,CASSLEGLGQPQHF
TRBV10-1,-,-,TRBJ2-2,14,TGCGCCAGCAGGCCCGGGACCCCCACAGGGGAGCTGTTTTTT,CASRPGTPTGELFF
TRBV5-1,few,-,TRBJ1-5,15,TGCGCCAGCAGCCCCCTGGTTGGTGTCCCGTTGACCCAGCATTTT,CASSPLVGVPLTQHF
TRBV7-9,few,-,TRBJ2-3,14,TGTGCCAGCAGCTTAGAAGCCGGTGCAGATACGCAGTATTTT,CASSLEAGADTQYF
TRBV28,-,-,TRBJ2-7,15,TGTGCCAGCAGTTATATGAGGGACGGGTACTACGAGCAGTACTTC,CASSYMRDGYYEQYF
TRBV10-3,-,TRBD1,TRBJ2-1,15,TGTGCCATCAGTGGAATGGGGACAGGGGCTAATGAGCAGTTCTTC,CAISGMGTGANEQFF
TRBV10-3,few,-,TRBJ2-5,12,TGTGCCATCAGTGCCACTGTGGAGACCCAGTACTTC,CAISATVETQYF
TRBV6-1,-,TRBD2,TRBJ2-1,18,TGTGCCAGCAGTCCCCCCTCAAAGACTAGCGGGATCTTCAATGAGCAGTTCTTC,CASSPPSKTSGIFNEQFF
TRBV15,few,-,TRBJ2-1,16,TGTGCCACCAGCAGAGAGGGTGATTTCCTTAGCTATGGGCAGTTCTTC,CATSREGDFLSYGQFF
TRBV7-9,few,-,TRBJ2-2,13,TGTGCCAGCAGCTTGGCAGTGATAGGGGAGCTGTTTTTT,CASSLAVIGELFF
TRBV20-1,-,-,TRBJ1-1,16,TGCAGTGCTAGAGATCCCTGGGGGGGGCCCAACACTGAAGCTTTCTTT,CSARDPWGGPNTEAFF
TRBV19,-,TRBD2,TRBJ2-1,15,TGTGCCAGTAGTATCGGGACTAGCGGTAACAATGAGCAGTTCTTC,CASSIGTSGNNEQFF
TRBV10-2,-,-,TRBJ1-1,15,TGCGCCAGCAGTGACTCAAGTGGGGGGGTTGGTGAAGCTTTCTTT,CASSDSSGGVGEAFF
TRBV12-5,-,TRBD1,TRBJ2-2,15,TGTGCTAGTGGTTTAGGGACAGGGATCACCGGGGAGCTGTTTTTT,CASGLGTGITGELFF
TRBV20-1,-,TRBD2,TRBJ2-1,14,TGCAGTGCTACGCCGGGACTAGCGGGATATGAGCAGTTCTTC,CSATPGLAGYEQFF
TRBV6-5,-,-,TRBJ2-3,14,TGTGCCAGCAGTTCCCCTTCTAGCACAGATACGCAGTATTTT,CASSSPSSTDTQYF
TRBV20-1,many,-,TRBJ2-3,18,TGCAGTGCTAGAGATCCCCGCCTCGCCAGGGCCAGCACAGATACGCAGTATTTT,CSARDPRLARASTDTQYF
TRBV28,-,-,TRBJ1-5,13,TGTGCCAGCAGTTACCCTGGGGTTCAGCCCCAGCATTTT,CASSYPGVQPQHF
TRBV20-1,few,TRBD2,TRBJ2-1,14,TGCAGTGCTACTCCTAGCGGGAGGGTCGATGAGCAGTTCTTC,CSATPSGRVDEQFF
TRBV18,-,TRBD1,TRBJ2-1,13,TGTGCCAGCTCACTCCGGGACAGCGATGAGCAGTTCTTC,CASSLRDSDEQFF
TRBV4-1,many,TRBD2,TRBJ2-1,16,TGCGCCAGCAGCCAAAGGACTAGGGACCCCTACAATGAGCAGTTCTTC,CASSQRTRDPYNEQFF
TRBV4-1,-,TRBD2,TRBJ2-1,17,TGCGCCAGCAGCCAAGAGGGGGGACTAGCGGTCTACAATGAGCAGTTCTTC,CASSQEGGLAVYNEQFF
TRBV6-2/TRBV6-3,-,TRBD1,TRBJ2-7,14,TGTGCCAGCAGTTACCGGGACAGATCCTACGAGCAGTACTTC,CASSYRDRSYEQYF
TRBV13,few,TRBD1,TRBJ1-4,13,TGTGCCAGCGCCGGACAGGGGAATGAAAAACTGTTTTTT,CASAGQGNEKLFF
TRBV20-1,-,TRBD1,TRBJ1-1,16,TGCAGTGCTTCGAACCGGGACAGGGGGCGGGTCACTGAAGCTTTCTTT,CSASNRDRGRVTEAFF
TRBV5-1,-,TRBD2,TRBJ2-1,15,TGCGCCAGCAGTGACGGACTAGCGGGGCCCAATGAGCAGTTCTTC,CASSDGLAGPNEQFF
TRBV6-1,many,TRBD1,TRBJ2-2,13,TGTGCCAGCAGCCAAGACAGGGGCAGGGAGCTGTTTTTT,CASSQDRGRELFF
TRBV3-1,few,TRBD2,TRBJ2-1,17,TGTGCCAGCAGCCGAATCACCGGGACTAGCGGGACCCATGAGCAGTTCTTC,CASSRITGTSGTHEQFF
TRBV20-1,few,-,TRBJ1-3,15,TGCAGTGTAACGGGACACCCTGGCTCTGGAAACACCATATATTTT,CSVTGHPGSGNTIYF